This T cell receptor (beta chain) was captured by sequencing in a study of shared clonotypes between healthy human individuals. The V end was cut by 1 base, the J end by 5 bases, with 8 bases between. The CDR3 contains 13 residues. Germline V gene data show CDR1 as SGHTA and CDR2 as FQGTGA. CD8 cells classed as naive were CD45RO-negative and positively selected for CCR7, excluding terminally differentiated effector memory CD45RA+ cells. Generated by immunoSEQ multiplex PCR, the TCRdb table keeps only in-frame clones and is missing some. The sample has about 2 million clones, about 95% seen once. The sequenced sample consisted of naive CD8+ T cells sorted from blood. The sequence was obtained from a man aged 18 to 30 in good health. This chain links TRBV7-3 with TRBJ1-1; D unresolved. This CDR3 is CASSLMGETEAFF. In DNA form, the CDR3 reads TGTGCCAGCAGCTTAATGGGTGAAACTGAAGCTTTCTTT.